This T cell receptor (beta chain) was retrieved from a study of T cells in Graves' hyperthyroidism and ophthalmopathy. The investigators amplified TCR beta CDR3 regions from RNA transcripts. Carried out on the TCR CDR3, a first-round RT-PCR used the HTBI primer set. TCRdb processed the multiplex PCR reads anew with MiXCR; each CDR3 protein has one entry. The table shows around 690,000 distinct CDR3 sequences, with around 21% occurring only once. Patients affected by ophthalmopathy presented a Clinical Activity Score of at least 3, a NOSPECS grade of at least 4, and disease duration below 3 months. Whole-study results and caveats: Blood also held most thyroid clonotypes expanded beyond 0.001.

This clonotype was recorded at least ten times. The antigen remains unidentified. The length of the CDR3 is 18 residues. V lost 6 bases to trimming and J lost 4 bases; unmatched junction nucleotides: 16. Sequencing used blood. The receptor's source is a man aged 25 to 45 with Graves' ophthalmopathy. The rearrangement joins TRBV12-3 or TRBV12-4 to TRBJ2-1, with TRBD2 identical over 9 bases. DNA for the CDR3: TGTGCCAGCAGCCCATTAGCGGGAGAAACCCTCCTATACAATGAGCAGTTCTTC. Its protein is CASSPLAGETLLYNEQFF.